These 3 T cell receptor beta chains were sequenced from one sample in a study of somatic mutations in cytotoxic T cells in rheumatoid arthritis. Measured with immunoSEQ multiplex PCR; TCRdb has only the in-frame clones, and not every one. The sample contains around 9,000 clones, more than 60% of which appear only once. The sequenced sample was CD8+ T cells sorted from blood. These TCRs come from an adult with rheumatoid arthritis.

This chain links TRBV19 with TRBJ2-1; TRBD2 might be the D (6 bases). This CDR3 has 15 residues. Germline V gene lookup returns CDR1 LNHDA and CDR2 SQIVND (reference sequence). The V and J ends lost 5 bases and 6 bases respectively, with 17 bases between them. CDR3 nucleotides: TGTGCCAGTAGTGCCCGTACTAGCTTTGTCAATGAGCAGTTCTTC. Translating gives CASSARTSFVNEQFF.

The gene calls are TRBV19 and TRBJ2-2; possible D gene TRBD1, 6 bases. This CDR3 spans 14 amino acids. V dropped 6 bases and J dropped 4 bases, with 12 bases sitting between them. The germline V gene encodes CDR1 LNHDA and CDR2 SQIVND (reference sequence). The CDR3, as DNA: TGTGCCAGTAGACCGGCCAGGGGCACCGGGGAGCTGTTTTTT. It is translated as CASRPARGTGELFF.

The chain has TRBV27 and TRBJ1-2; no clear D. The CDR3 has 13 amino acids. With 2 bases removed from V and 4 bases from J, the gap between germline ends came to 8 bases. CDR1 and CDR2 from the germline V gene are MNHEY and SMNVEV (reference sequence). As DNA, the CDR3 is TGTGCCAGCAGTTTAGACGGATTCTATGGCTACACCTTC. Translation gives CASSLDGFYGYTF.